The 24 T cell receptor beta chains below were found in one sample sequenced in a study of cytomegalovirus exposure and HLA in healthy donors. 13 Jbeta primers and 60 Vbeta primers were used for the PCR. Only in-frame clones appear in the TCRdb table, and some are missing; sequencing was by immunoSEQ multiplex PCR. The table lists about 200,000 clones, 82% of them singletons, with 5.5% to 7.5% in the top ten. The specimen sequenced was PBMCs. These receptors were collected from a middle-aged man in good health and CMV-seropositive.

The V and J genes are TRBV27 and TRBJ2-7; 11 bases fit TRBD1. The V gene's germline CDR1 is MNHEY and CDR2 SMNVEV (reference sequence). The CDR3 is made up of 16 amino acids. The ends lost 4 bases at V and 9 bases at J; junction bases unmatched: 14. The CDR3: CASSSIGQGALGRQYF. The CDR3 DNA follows: TGTGCCAGCAGTTCCATCGGACAGGGGGCCTTAGGGAGGCAGTACTTC.

This chain's CDR3 is CASSPLDRDTEAFF. The CDR3 region has the DNA TGTGCCAGCTCACCTTTGGACAGGGACACTGAAGCTTTCTTT. The chain is built from TRBV18 and TRBJ1-1; 8 nucleotides agree with TRBD1. Germline values: CDR1 KGHSH, CDR2 LQKENI. The J segment lost 3 bases and the V segment lost 3 bases, leaving 3 bases of the junction unmatched. The CDR3 contains 14 residues. The variable domain in full, completed from reference TRBV18 and TRBJ1-1, reads NAGVMQNPRHLVRRRGQEARLRCSPMKGHSHVYWYRQLPEEGLKFMVYLQKENIIDESGMPKERFSAEFPKEGPSILRIQQVVRGDSAAYFCASSPLDRDTEAFFGQGTRLTVV.

J is TRBJ2-2 and V is TRBV5-1; 8 bases are shared with TRBD1. Trimming removed 4 bases from V and 0 bases from J; junction bases left unmatched: 5. CDR1 and CDR2 (germline): SGHRS, YFSETQ. The CDR3 is 16 residues long. The CDR3 reads CASSPRTGTNTGELFF. The CDR3 bases are TGCGCCAGCAGCCCTAGGACAGGGACGAACACCGGGGAGCTGTTTTTT.

J is TRBJ2-7 and V is TRBV11-3; D may be TRBD2 (7 bases). Trimming shortened V by 3 bases and J by 1 base, and 13 bases separated the two germline ends. The CDR3 runs to 15 residues. Per germline, CDR1 SGHNT and CDR2 YENEEA. CDR3: CASSLEGGGSYEQYV. CDR3 nucleotides: TGTGCCAGCAGCTTGGAGGGAGGGGGATCCTACGAGCAGTACGTC.

The gene calls are TRBV14 and TRBJ2-4; TRBD2 aligns across 8 bases. Germline CDR1 reads SGHDN; CDR2 reads FVKESK. The length of the CDR3 is 16 residues. After removal of 4 bases from V and 0 bases from J, the junction contained 5 bases not matched to a gene. The CDR3: CASSLSGSRAKNIQYF. Here the CDR3 DNA reads TGTGCCAGCAGCCTAAGCGGGAGCCGAGCCAAAAACATTCAGTACTTC.

This rearrangement joins TRBV19 to TRBJ1-1, with D uncertain. The V gene's germline CDR1 is LNHDA and CDR2 SQIVND (reference sequence). V was cut by 1 base and J by 6 bases, with 9 bases left in between. The CDR3 contains 13 residues. CDR3 in amino acids: CASSIASPAEAFF. The CDR3 DNA follows: TGTGCCAGTAGTATAGCCTCTCCGGCTGAAGCTTTCTTT.

The genes are TRBV4-1 and TRBJ2-7; no reliable D call. This CDR3 has 13 amino acids. Germline CDR1 and CDR2: MGHRA and YSYEKL. Trimming removed 1 base from V and 1 base from J, with 5 bases in between. The CDR3 sequence is CASSQGRSYEQYF. DNA for the CDR3: TGCGCCAGCAGCCAAGGGAGATCCTACGAGCAGTACTTC.

The rearrangement uses TRBV7-9 and TRBJ2-2, with TRBD2 identical over 7 bases. This CDR3 is 15 amino acids long. V trimming: 0 bases; J trimming: 6 bases; junction bases outside the gene matches: 4. The V gene's germline CDR1 is SEHNR and CDR2 FQNEAQ (reference sequence). The CDR3 bases are TGTGCCAGCAGCTTAGCGGGAGGGCCTCCCGGGGAGCTGTTTTTT. Protein product: CASSLAGGPPGELFF.

This clone was seen just once. The gene calls are TRBV4-1 and TRBJ2-3, with TRBD1 as a possible D gene (6 bases). The CDR3 spans 13 residues. V lost 0 bases, J lost 5 bases, and 6 bases lay in between. CDR1 is MGHRA, CDR2 YSYEKL, per germline. DNA of the CDR3: TGCGCCAGCAGCCAAGACAGGGGAGATACGCAGTATTTT. It translates to CASSQDRGDTQYF.

V gene TRBV7-3 combines with J gene TRBJ1-1; D is uncertain. The CDR3 totals 13 residues. Germline values: CDR1 SGHTA, CDR2 FQGTGA. V was trimmed by 5 bases and J by 2 bases, leaving 9 bases between them. The CDR3 DNA is TGTGCCAGCAGCAGAACTAAAAACACTGAAGCTTTCTTT. Its protein product is CASSRTKNTEAFF.

V usage is TRBV9 and J usage is TRBJ2-2, with 8 bases that match TRBD2. The CDR3 runs 17 residues. The germline V gene encodes CDR1 SGDLS and CDR2 YYNGEE. V was pared by 1 base and J by 4 bases, with 9 bases of the junction left unmatched. CDR3 loop: CASSVTTGAGGTGELFF. CDR3 nucleotide sequence: TGTGCCAGCAGCGTAACCACCGGGGCGGGAGGCACCGGGGAGCTGTTTTTT.

The gene calls are TRBV7-8 and TRBJ1-3; a weak D match, TRBD1 (6 bases). Germline CDR1 and CDR2: SGHVS and FQNEAQ. Trimming took 1 base from V and 0 from J, leaving 10 bases between them. The CDR3 runs to 16 residues. The DNA for the CDR3 is TGTGCCAGCAGCTTAGTCAGGGGCTTCTCTGGAAACACCATATATTTT. It encodes CASSLVRGFSGNTIYF.

This clone has a single count. The chain links TRBV19 to TRBJ2-2; D is perhaps TRBD2 (5 bases). This CDR3 has 13 amino acids. Per the germline V gene, CDR1 is LNHDA and CDR2 is SQIVND (reference sequence). V dropped 3 bases and J dropped 7 bases, with 9 bases sitting between them. CDR3 sequence (DNA): TGTGCCAGTAGTATCGGAACTAGCGGGGAGCTGTTTTTT. It is translated as CASSIGTSGELFF.

Comments on this clone: This specimen includes other DNA sequences encoding the same CDR3. The chain recombines TRBV7-6 with TRBJ2-5; maybe TRBD2 (6 bases). From germline, CDR1 is SGHVS and CDR2 FNYEAQ. V lost 1 base to trimming and J lost 5 bases, with 11 bases between them. The CDR3 runs 14 residues. CDR3 nucleotide sequence: TGTGCCAGCAGCTTAGAGGGACTGGGGGAGACCCAGTACTTC. Translation gives CASSLEGLGETQYF.

V is TRBV7-2 and J is TRBJ1-1, with 9 bases identical to TRBD1. V was pared by 3 bases and J by 4 bases, with 3 bases of the junction left unmatched. The CDR3 runs 14 residues. Germline V gene data show CDR1 as SGHTA and CDR2 as FQGNSA. The DNA of the CDR3 is TGTGCCAGCAGCTTGGGGACAGGGATCACTGAAGCTTTCTTT. It yields the protein CASSLGTGITEAFF.

The chain links TRBV7-9 to TRBJ1-1; D not resolved. The germline CDR1 and CDR2 sequences are SEHNR and FQNEAQ (reference sequence). V lost 4 bases and J 2 bases, leaving 5 bases between the germline ends. The CDR3 has 12 residues. The CDR3 DNA reads as TGTGCCAGCAGCTCAGAAAACACTGAAGCTTTCTTT. Amino acids: CASSSENTEAFF.

This clone was seen only a few times. This rearrangement joins TRBV4-1 to TRBJ2-1; D gene unclear. V lost 3 bases and J 8 bases, leaving 11 bases between the germline ends. The CDR3 contains 13 residues. Germline CDR1 and CDR2: MGHRA and YSYEKL. CDR3 region: CASSHATPHEQFF. In nucleotides, the CDR3 is TGCGCCAGCAGCCACGCCACTCCCCATGAGCAGTTCTTC.

This rearrangement joins TRBV5-1 to TRBJ2-3; 9 bases fit TRBD2. This CDR3 is built from 18 residues. J was trimmed by 0 bases and V by 4 bases; bases with no gene match: 12. CDR1 is SGHRS, CDR2 YFSETQ, per germline. CDR3 bases: TGCGCCAGCAGCCCCGGGGTGCTAGCGGGGATAAGCACAGATACGCAGTATTTT. Protein product: CASSPGVLAGISTDTQYF.

The rearrangement joins TRBV23-1 to TRBJ2-7; TRBD2 is a possible D gene (7 bases). TRBV23-1 belongs to the ORF category, with a function that is uncertain. V lost 7 bases to trimming and J lost 5 bases, with 21 bases between them. This CDR3 comprises 15 residues. The DNA of the CDR3 is TGCGCCAGCACTCAGGGGAGCGGGACCGCCCACGAGCAGTACGTC. Translated, it gives CASTQGSGTAHEQYV.

The chain couples TRBV9 to TRBJ2-3, with D possibly matching TRBD2 (6 bases). V gave up 0 bases and J gave up 4 bases, with 9 bases separating them. This CDR3 region has 14 residues. Germline CDR1 reads SGDLS; CDR2 reads YYNGEE. CDR3 loop: CASSVDGSADTQYF. The CDR3 coding sequence is TGTGCCAGCAGCGTAGACGGGAGTGCAGATACGCAGTATTTT.

V usage is TRBV30 and J usage is TRBJ2-1; tentative D call: TRBD2 (6 bases). The CDR3 sequence is 13 residues long. The ends were cut back, 3 bases at V and 3 bases at J, with 9 bases in the middle. Germline V lookup: CDR1 GTSNPN, CDR2 SVGIG (reference sequence). In DNA form, the CDR3 reads TGTGCCTGGAGACCCGGGGGCTACAATGAGCAGTTCTTC. Translated: CAWRPGGYNEQFF. Variable domain in full (rest from reference TRBV30 and TRBJ2-1): SQTIHQWPATLVQPVGSPLSLECTVEGTSNPNLYWYRQAAGRGLQLLFYSVGIGQISSEVPQNLSASRPQDRQFILSSKKLLLSDSGFYLCAWRPGGYNEQFFGPGTRLTVL.

This sequence joins TRBV6-6 and TRBJ2-1; TRBD2 agrees at 13 bases. Germline V gives CDR1 MNHNY, CDR2 SVGAGI (reference sequence). This CDR3 has 16 residues. After removal of 6 bases from V and 6 bases from J, the junction contained 8 bases not matched to a gene. CDR3 loop: CASSPVGTSGTNEQFF. CDR3 bases: TGTGCCAGCAGCCCCGTCGGGACTAGCGGGACCAATGAGCAGTTCTTC.

The CDR3 bases are TGCGCCAGCAGCCAACTCACTACAGGGAGCAATCAGCCCCAGCATTTT. Its protein is CASSQLTTGSNQPQHF. The chain employs TRBV4-1 and TRBJ1-5; D is perhaps TRBD1 (6 bases). The CDR3 length is 16 residues. Looked up from germline, CDR1 is MGHRA and CDR2 is YSYEKL. V was pared by 2 bases and J by 1 base, with 12 bases between.

This clone appeared a single time. The chain is built from TRBV27 and TRBJ1-5; possible D gene TRBD1, 5 bases. CDR1 and CDR2 from the germline V gene are MNHEY and SMNVEV (reference sequence). The CDR3 runs 14 residues. Trimming removed 3 bases at V and 3 bases at J, with 9 bases between. The chain's CDR3 is CASSFWGDNQPQHF. In DNA form, the CDR3 reads TGTGCCAGCAGTTTTTGGGGGGACAATCAGCCCCAGCATTTT.